Included here is one T cell receptor beta chain sequence, with context. These data belong to a study of blood T cell repertoires in COVID-19. J lost 3 bases, V lost 0 bases, and 6 bases had no gene match. Germline values: CDR1 SGDLS, CDR2 YYNGEE. The CDR3 runs 16 residues. Clones were sequenced by immunoSEQ multiplex PCR, and TCRdb holds only the in-frame ones, with some missing. The sample shows some 57,000 clones, roughly 86% of them seen only once. The sample comprised peripheral blood. The clonotype comes from a woman at least 80 years old with acute or convalescent COVID-19. V is TRBV9 and J is TRBJ2-3, with 8 bases fitting TRBD2. CDR3 sequence: CASSVANGGRTDTQYF. The CDR3 coding sequence is TGTGCCAGCAGCGTAGCCAACGGCGGGAGGACAGATACGCAGTATTTT.